These 5 T cell receptor beta chains were all obtained from the same sample, sequenced in a study of shared clonotypes between healthy human individuals. Generated by immunoSEQ multiplex PCR, the TCRdb table keeps only in-frame clones and is missing some. The repertoire includes about 490,000 clones, 75% to 85% of them detected once, and 10% to 15% sits in the top ten. Source material: PBMCs. Receptors were obtained from a woman aged 40 to 50 in good health. Some clones in this sample may be carry-over from other donors' samples.

V gene TRBV4-2 combines with J gene TRBJ2-1; D not certain. CDR1 and CDR2 (germline): LGHNA, YNFKEQ. This CDR3 region has 13 residues. V lost 4 bases to trimming and J lost 4 bases, with 8 bases between them. The CDR3 reads CASSPQGYNEQFF. The CDR3 DNA reads TGTGCCAGCAGCCCCCAAGGGTACAATGAGCAGTTCTTC.

Only a few counts were recorded for this clone. This chain connects TRBV18 to TRBJ2-7; 10 bases are a match to TRBD1. This CDR3 region has 15 residues. V lost 3 bases and J lost 3; bases outside the gene matches: 5. The germline V gene encodes CDR1 KGHSH and CDR2 LQKENI. CDR3 DNA sequence: TGTGCCAGCTCACCGAGGGGGACAGGGGACTACGAGCAGTACTTC. It encodes CASSPRGTGDYEQYF.

The chain's CDR3 is CASSRPRTSGYEQYF. As DNA, the CDR3 is TGTGCCAGCAGCCGTCCCAGGACCAGCGGCTACGAGCAGTACTTC. This chain uses TRBV5-8 with TRBJ2-7; D may be TRBD2 (5 bases). The germline gives CDR1 SGHTS, CDR2 YDEGEE. The V end was cut by 4 bases, the J end by 3 bases, with 17 bases between. This CDR3 is 15 amino acids long.

The gene calls are TRBV5-1 and TRBJ2-7; TRBD1 matches 7 bases. The CDR3 consists of 16 residues. The junction had 8 bases not matched to a gene; V was cut back by 0 bases and J by 2 bases. Germline CDR1 SGHRS, CDR2 YFSETQ. The CDR3 loop is CASSLEGAGGPYEQYF. The CDR3 DNA reads as TGCGCCAGCAGCTTGGAGGGCGCAGGGGGACCCTACGAGCAGTACTTC.

In the case of this clone: One junction end disagrees with the germline gene, perhaps due to a read error. The chain's CDR3 is CPRSGTRDFTYEQYF. CDR3 DNA sequence: TGCCCCAGATCCGGGACCCGGGATTTTACCTACGAGCAGTACTTC. V gene TRBV7-9 combines with J gene TRBJ2-7; D may match TRBD1 or TRBD2 (5 bases each). The CDR3 spans 15 residues. Germline lookup yields CDR1 SEHNR and CDR2 FQNEAQ (reference sequence).